This T cell receptor beta chain was profiled in a study of breast tumors, draining lymph nodes, adjacent tissues. General study points: The data were judged consistent with most tumor T cells coming from lymph node and expanding in tumor.

TCRdb redid the calling of the multiplex PCR reads with MiXCR, one entry per CDR3 protein. Counted here are about 63,000 distinct CDR3 sequences, around 60% occurring once; the ten biggest clones make up roughly 20%. Trimming removed 3 bases at V and 4 bases at J, with 7 bases between. The germline V gene has CDR1 ENHRY and CDR2 SYGVKD. This CDR3 has 13 residues. This clonotype showed up many times. Its matching antigen is unknown. The rearrangement links TRBV10-3 to TRBJ1-5, with D hard to call. The TCR was taken from a female donor with breast cancer. Some clones in this sample may be carry-over from other donors' samples. Source material: breast tumor tissue. CDR3 nucleotides: TGTGCCATCAGTGACAGCGAGAATCAGCCCCAGCATTTT. As protein: CAISDSENQPQHF.